This T cell receptor (beta chain) was captured in a study of CD8+CD57+ T cells in acquired aplastic anemia. Notes on the study in general: CD8+ Simpson's diversity did not differ significantly between patients and controls.

This CDR3 spans 16 amino acids. V gave up 6 bases and J gave up 8 bases; unmatched junction bases: 13. CDR1 is SGHTA and CDR2 is FQGTGA in the germline V gene. TCR beta VDJ and CDR3 profiling used genomic DNA as template. TCRdb analysed the reads with MiXCR anew, one entry per CDR3 protein. The sample carries a few hundred thousand distinct CDR3 sequences, under 80% recorded once. Only one count was recorded for this clonotype. The antigen is not known. The chain recombines TRBV7-3 with TRBJ2-1; 10 positions match TRBD1. Sequencing was done on a sample of sorted CD4+, CD8+, or CD8+CD57+ T cells (not recorded which) from PBMCs. The clonotype was recovered from a human donor in good health, serving as a control. CDR3 in DNA: TGTGCCAGCAGTACGAACCGGGACAGGGGTTACTATGAGCAGTTCTTC. This encodes CASSTNRDRGYYEQFF.